The 30 T cell receptor beta chains listed next were all sequenced from one sample in a study of blood T cell repertoires in COVID-19. The method was immunoSEQ multiplex PCR; TCRdb's version includes in-frame clones alone and lacks a portion of them. Among fewer than 300,000 clones listed, 91% were seen once. Sequenced input: peripheral blood. The receptors originated from a woman aged 30 to 39 with COVID-19, enrolled during active disease.

The chain joins TRBV14 to TRBJ2-3; D might be TRBD2 (6 bases). V was pared by 3 bases and J by 4 bases, with 11 bases between. The germline V gene has CDR1 SGHDN and CDR2 FVKESK. This CDR3 comprises 14 residues. CDR3 bases: TGTGCCAGCAGCCAGGAGGGTGGCCCAGATACGCAGTATTTT. This translates into CASSQEGGPDTQYF. Full variable domain (missing parts from reference TRBV14 and TRBJ2-3): EAGVTQFPSHSVIEKGQTVTLRCDPISGHDNLYWYRRVMGKEIKFLLHFVKESKQDESGMPNNRFLAERTGGTYSTLKVQPAELEDSGVYFCASSQEGGPDTQYFGPGTRLTVL.

The V and J genes are TRBV3-1 (or the pseudogene TRBV3-2) and TRBJ1-4, with 9 positions matching TRBD1. CDR3 length: 17 amino acids. Germline-derived CDR1 and CDR2 are LGHDT and YNNKEL (reference sequence). V was pared by 2 bases and J by 7 bases, with 11 bases of the junction left unmatched. CDR3 loop: CASSQTGGASLAEKLFF. CDR3 in DNA: TGTGCCAGCAGCCAAACAGGGGGCGCGTCCTTAGCTGAAAAACTGTTTTTT.

This chain uses TRBV10-3 with TRBJ2-3, with 8 positions matching TRBD1. From germline, CDR1 is ENHRY and CDR2 SYGVKD. The CDR3 length is 16 residues. V trimming: 6 bases; J trimming: 4 bases; junction bases outside the gene matches: 12. The CDR3 here is CAISISRGRNADTQYF. DNA for the CDR3: TGTGCCATCAGCATAAGCAGGGGGCGAAACGCAGATACGCAGTATTTT.

The CDR3 nucleotides are TGTGCCAGCTCACTCTACTTCTTAACTAGCGCGATCACGGATGGGGAGACCCAGTACTTC. The encoded protein is CASSLYFLTSAITDGETQYF. The rearrangement joins TRBV18 to TRBJ2-5; 7 bases agree with TRBD2. Germline loops: CDR1 KGHSH, CDR2 LQKENI. Germline trimming cut 4 bases from V and 5 bases from J; bases unmatched to any gene: 25. This CDR3 is built from 20 residues.

The J gene is TRBJ1-1, the V gene TRBV3-1 (or the pseudogene TRBV3-2), with TRBD1 matching over 8 bases. The ends lost 2 bases at V and 2 bases at J; junction bases unmatched: 10. The CDR3 is made up of 17 amino acids. CDR1 is LGHDT and CDR2 is YNNKEL in the germline V gene (reference sequence). The CDR3 region is CASSQPGTGGFNTEAFF. CDR3 in DNA: TGTGCCAGCAGCCAACCTGGGACAGGTGGTTTTAACACTGAAGCTTTCTTT.

The rearrangement links TRBV11-2 to TRBJ2-4; TRBD1 matches 9 bases. The CDR3 extends over 15 amino acids. Germline CDR1 reads SGHAT; CDR2 reads FQNNGV. V trimming: 5 bases; J trimming: 7 bases; junction bases outside the gene matches: 9. The CDR3 bases are TGTGCCAGCAGCCGTCCCGGGACAGGGAGCAACATTCAGTACTTC. Its translation is CASSRPGTGSNIQYF.

The CDR3 here is CASGRLGPTGNQPQHF. DNA of the CDR3: TGTGCCAGCGGAAGACTAGGACCGACTGGCAATCAGCCCCAGCATTTT. The chain joins TRBV27 to TRBJ1-5; D call uncertain. V was trimmed by 8 bases and J by 2 bases, leaving 19 bases between them. CDR1 is MNHEY, CDR2 SMNVEV, per germline (reference sequence). CDR3 length: 16 residues.

This chain uses TRBV19 with TRBJ2-5; D is uncertain. The CDR3 spans 13 residues. Germline V lookup: CDR1 LNHDA, CDR2 SQIVND (reference sequence). Trimming removed 2 bases from V and 2 bases from J, with 6 bases in between. Here the CDR3 reads CASSIQKQETQYF. The CDR3 coding sequence is TGTGCCAGTAGTATACAGAAACAAGAGACCCAGTACTTC.

This rearrangement joins TRBV10-3 to TRBJ2-2, with TRBD1 matching over 9 bases. CDR1 is ENHRY and CDR2 is SYGVKD in the germline V gene. This CDR3 comprises 13 residues. J was trimmed by 7 bases and V by 10 bases; bases with no gene match: 7. The CDR3 DNA sequence: TGTGCCAGCTCACAGGGGGCCGGCGGGGAGCTGTTTTTT. This gives the protein CASSQGAGGELFF.

The rearrangement joins TRBV7-2 to TRBJ1-2; no definite D call. Germline V gene data show CDR1 as SGHTA and CDR2 as FQGNSA. The length of the CDR3 is 14 residues. Trimming took off 3 bases at V and 0 bases at J, with 8 bases between the two ends. CDR3 in amino acids: CASSFYEANYGYTF. CDR3 coding DNA: TGTGCCAGCAGCTTCTATGAAGCTAACTATGGCTACACCTTC.

The chain has TRBV19 and TRBJ1-1; 7 nucleotides agree with TRBD1. The CDR3 loop spans 14 amino acids. Looked up from germline, CDR1 is LNHDA and CDR2 is SQIVND (reference sequence). The V segment lost 6 bases and the J segment 1 base; nucleotides outside the gene matches: 5. CDR3 nucleotides: TGTGCCAGTAGCTCACAGGGGCCGAACACTGAAGCTTTCTTT. This translates into CASSSQGPNTEAFF.

The chain has TRBV6-1 and TRBJ1-5; weak D call: TRBD1 (6 bases). The CDR3 runs to 16 residues. CDR1 MNHNS and CDR2 SASEGT come from the germline V gene. V lost 2 bases and J lost 4, with 15 bases in between. The CDR3 coding sequence is TGTGCCAGCAGTGAAATGGTAGGGGGGGGAAATCAGCCCCAGCATTTT. This encodes CASSEMVGGGNQPQHF.

The V gene is TRBV2, the J gene TRBJ2-1; 8 bases agree with TRBD1. CDR1 and CDR2 from the germline V gene are SNHLY and FYNNEI. Trimming at V came to 5 bases and at J to 1 base, leaving 4 bases not matched to a gene. The CDR3 has 15 residues. CDR3: CASSLGQGSYNEQFF. The CDR3 DNA is TGTGCCAGCAGTTTAGGACAGGGATCCTACAATGAGCAGTTCTTC.

V and J are TRBV28 and TRBJ2-1; 9 bases match TRBD2. The CDR3 has 15 residues. The V segment lost 7 bases and the J segment 8 bases; nucleotides outside the gene matches: 12. CDR1 is MDHEN and CDR2 is SYDVKM in the germline V gene. For the CDR3, the DNA is TGTGCCAGCAAGGCCCGATGGCGGGAGGGGGATGAGCAGTTCTTC. Translating it yields CASKARWREGDEQFF.

The chain recombines TRBV28 with TRBJ1-5; perhaps TRBD1 as D (5 bases). V lost 3 bases and J 5 bases, leaving 11 bases between the germline ends. The germline gives CDR1 MDHEN, CDR2 SYDVKM. CDR3 length equals 14 residues. The CDR3, as DNA: TGTGCCAGCAGTTTGGGGCAGAATTATCAGCCCCAGCATTTT. Translation: CASSLGQNYQPQHF. The variable domain in full, completed from reference TRBV28 and TRBJ1-5, reads DVKVTQSSRYLVKRTGEKVFLECVQDMDHENMFWYRQDPGLGLRLIYFSYDVKMKEKGDIPEGYSVSREKKERFSLILESASTNQTSMYLCASSLGQNYQPQHFGDGTRLSIL.

V gene TRBV6-6 combines with J gene TRBJ1-3, with D maybe TRBD1 (6 bases). V was clipped by 8 bases and J by 0 bases, with 17 bases between them. Germline CDR1 and CDR2: MNHNY and SVGAGI (reference sequence). The CDR3 is 16 amino acids. Here the CDR3 DNA reads TGTGCCAGCGCCGATAGACAGGCCGACTCTGGAAACACCATATATTTT. Protein: CASADRQADSGNTIYF.

V usage is TRBV28 and J usage is TRBJ2-1, with TRBD2 identical over 8 bases. CDR3 length equals 15 residues. V lost 5 bases to trimming and J lost 4 bases; unmatched junction nucleotides: 7. Germline loops: CDR1 MDHEN, CDR2 SYDVKM. The CDR3, as DNA: TGTGCCAGCAGTCCCTTTAGCGGGAAGTACAATGAGCAGTTCTTC. Residues: CASSPFSGKYNEQFF.

The rearrangement uses TRBV18 and TRBJ2-1; TRBD2 agrees at 7 bases. CDR1 is KGHSH and CDR2 is LQKENI in the germline V gene. This CDR3 region has 15 residues. V shed 3 bases and J 9 bases; nucleotides not matched to a gene: 11. The CDR3 sequence: CASSPTLEASGEQFF. The CDR3 DNA sequence: TGTGCCAGCTCACCCACCTTAGAGGCTAGCGGTGAGCAGTTCTTC.

The chain combines TRBV27 with TRBJ2-7, with a weak D call TRBD2 (6 bases). Germline V gene data show CDR1 as MNHEY and CDR2 as SMNVEV (reference sequence). The CDR3 has 10 residues. Trimming pared 8 bases from V and 4 bases from J, leaving 6 bases between. CDR3: CASGGYEQYF. The DNA for the CDR3 is TGTGCCAGCGGGGGGTACGAGCAGTACTTC.

This clone has more than one count but fewer than ten. This chain uses TRBV19 with TRBJ2-7, with 7 bases fitting TRBD1. Germline CDR1 LNHDA, CDR2 SQIVND (reference sequence). The CDR3 extends over 13 amino acids. V was clipped by 6 bases and J by 3 bases; unmatched bases: 5. CDR3: CASRETGNYEQYF. The CDR3 DNA follows: TGTGCCAGTAGAGAGACAGGGAACTACGAGCAGTACTTC.

In its sample, this clone was seen once. This chain connects TRBV19 to TRBJ2-7, with D perhaps TRBD2 (5 bases). V dropped 3 bases and J dropped 2 bases, with 11 bases sitting between them. Germline V gene sequence: CDR1 LNHDA, CDR2 SQIVND (reference sequence). CDR3 size: 14 residues. CDR3 amino acids: CASSIGGATYEQYF. As DNA, the CDR3 is TGTGCCAGTAGTATTGGAGGAGCGACCTACGAGCAGTACTTC.

The chain uses TRBV7-3 and TRBJ2-1; 7 bases match TRBD2. Germline CDR1 is SGHTA and CDR2 is FQGTGA. Germline trimming cut 1 base from V and 0 bases from J; bases unmatched to any gene: 3. The CDR3 has 16 amino acids. The CDR3 sequence: CASSLMGGSSYNEQFF. The CDR3 bases are TGTGCCAGCAGCTTAATGGGCGGGAGCTCCTACAATGAGCAGTTCTTC.

This chain links TRBV10-3 with TRBJ2-7; TRBD2 aligns across 10 bases. The J call is uncertain, as TRBJ2-5 better fits the DNA end. The germline gives CDR1 ENHRY, CDR2 SYGVKD. The CDR3 has 12 amino acids. CDR3 loop: CAIGTSDLTQYF. The CDR3 nucleotides are TGTGCCATCGGGACTAGCGACCTGACCCAGTACTTC.

The rearrangement links TRBV12-5 to TRBJ2-3; TRBD1 matches 9 bases. The germline CDR1 and CDR2 sequences are LGHNT and FRNRAP. This CDR3 has 16 amino acids. After removal of 6 bases from V and 5 bases from J, the junction contained 12 bases not matched to a gene. The CDR3 sequence: CASGPSRDREGDTQYF. The DNA for the CDR3 is TGTGCTAGTGGCCCCAGCCGGGACAGGGAAGGAGATACGCAGTATTTT.

The genes are TRBV20-1 and TRBJ2-2; TRBD1 matches at 11 bases. The germline CDR1 and CDR2 sequences are DFQATT and SNEGSKA (reference sequence). The CDR3 consists of 15 residues. The ends lost 3 bases at V and 6 bases at J; junction bases unmatched: 6. The DNA of the CDR3 is TGCAGTGCTAGTGGGACAGGGGGAGTCGCCGGGGAGCTGTTTTTT. Amino acid sequence: CSASGTGGVAGELFF.

This sequence joins TRBV12-5 and TRBJ1-6; D is possibly TRBD1 (5 bases). The V end lost 1 base, the J end lost 6 bases, and 7 bases lay between the germline ends. The CDR3 is 14 amino acids. Germline CDR1 is LGHNT and CDR2 is FRNRAP. The CDR3 nucleotides read TGTGCTAGTGGTTTGGGACAGCTTAATTCACCCCTCCACTTT. It codes for CASGLGQLNSPLHF.

The chain couples TRBV5-6 to TRBJ2-3, with D unresolved. CDR3 length: 14 residues. V shed 2 bases and J shed 6 bases, with 13 bases lying between them. The germline V gene encodes CDR1 SGHDT and CDR2 YYEEEE. The CDR3 is CASSLLLESDTQYF. CDR3 DNA: TGTGCCAGCAGCTTACTTCTAGAGTCTGATACGCAGTATTTT.

The chain uses TRBV5-1 and TRBJ2-1; TRBD2 matches 15 bases. V lost 4 bases and J lost 9; bases outside the gene matches: 5. The V gene's germline CDR1 is SGHRS and CDR2 YFSETQ. The CDR3 totals 15 residues. CDR3 sequence: CASSGGLAGGGEQFF. CDR3 in DNA: TGCGCCAGCAGCGGGGGACTAGCGGGAGGTGGTGAGCAGTTCTTC.

This chain joins TRBV14 and TRBJ1-1; D remains ambiguous. CDR3 length: 13 amino acids. From germline, CDR1 is SGHDN and CDR2 FVKESK. Trimming pared 4 bases from V and 5 bases from J, leaving 11 bases between. This CDR3 reads CASSLRMRTEAFF. The CDR3, as DNA: TGTGCCAGCAGCCTCCGAATGAGGACTGAAGCTTTCTTT. Together with reference TRBV14 and TRBJ1-1, the CDR3 gives the full variable domain: EAGVTQFPSHSVIEKGQTVTLRCDPISGHDNLYWYRRVMGKEIKFLLHFVKESKQDESGMPNNRFLAERTGGTYSTLKVQPAELEDSGVYFCASSLRMRTEAFFGQGTRLTVV.

The V and J genes are TRBV5-6 and TRBJ2-2; 9 nucleotides line up with TRBD1. Germline trimming cut 4 bases from V and 5 bases from J; bases unmatched to any gene: 9. The CDR3 is made up of 16 amino acids. Germline V gene lookup returns CDR1 SGHDT and CDR2 YYEEEE. CDR3 in amino acids: CASSGYRGRETGELFF. For the CDR3, the DNA is TGTGCCAGCAGCGGGTACAGGGGGCGCGAGACCGGGGAGCTGTTTTTT.